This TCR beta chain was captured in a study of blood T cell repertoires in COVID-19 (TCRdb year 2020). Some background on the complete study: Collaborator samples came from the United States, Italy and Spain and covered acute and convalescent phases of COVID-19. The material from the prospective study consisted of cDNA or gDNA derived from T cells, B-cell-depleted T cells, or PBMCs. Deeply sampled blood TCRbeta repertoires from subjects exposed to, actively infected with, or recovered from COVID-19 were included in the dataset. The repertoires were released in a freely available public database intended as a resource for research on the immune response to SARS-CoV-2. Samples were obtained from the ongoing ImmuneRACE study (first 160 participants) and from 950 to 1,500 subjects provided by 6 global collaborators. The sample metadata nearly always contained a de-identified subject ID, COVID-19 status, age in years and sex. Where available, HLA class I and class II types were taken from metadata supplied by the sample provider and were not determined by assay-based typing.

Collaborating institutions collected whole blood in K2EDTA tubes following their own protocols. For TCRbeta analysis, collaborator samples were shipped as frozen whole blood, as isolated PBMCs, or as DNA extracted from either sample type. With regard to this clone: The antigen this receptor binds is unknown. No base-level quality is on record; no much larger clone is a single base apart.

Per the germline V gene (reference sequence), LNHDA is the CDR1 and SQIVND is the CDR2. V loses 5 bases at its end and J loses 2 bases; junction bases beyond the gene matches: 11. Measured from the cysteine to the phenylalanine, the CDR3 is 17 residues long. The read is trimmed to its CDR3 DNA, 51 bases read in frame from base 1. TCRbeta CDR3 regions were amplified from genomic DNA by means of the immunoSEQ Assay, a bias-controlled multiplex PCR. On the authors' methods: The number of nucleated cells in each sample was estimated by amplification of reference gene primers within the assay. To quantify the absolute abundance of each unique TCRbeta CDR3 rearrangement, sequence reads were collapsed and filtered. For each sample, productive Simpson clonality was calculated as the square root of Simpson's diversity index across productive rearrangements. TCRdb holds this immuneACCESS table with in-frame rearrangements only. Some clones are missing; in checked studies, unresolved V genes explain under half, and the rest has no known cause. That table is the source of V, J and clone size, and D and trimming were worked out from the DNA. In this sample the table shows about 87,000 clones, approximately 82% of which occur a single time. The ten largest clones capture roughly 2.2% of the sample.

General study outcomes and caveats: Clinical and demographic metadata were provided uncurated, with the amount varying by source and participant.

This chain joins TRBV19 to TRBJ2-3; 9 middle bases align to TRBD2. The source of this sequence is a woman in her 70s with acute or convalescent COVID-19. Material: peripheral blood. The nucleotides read TGTGCCAGTAGTCGGAGGGTAGCGGGGGATTACACAGATACGCAGTATTTT. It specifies CASSRRVAGDYTDTQYF.